The 5 T cell receptor beta chains below were found in one sample sequenced in a study of T cells in Graves' hyperthyroidism and ophthalmopathy. Amplified regions were TCR beta CDR3 sequences from RNA transcripts. Using the HTBI primer set, a first-round RT-PCR was run on the TCR CDR3. TCRdb passed the multiplex PCR reads through MiXCR, listing each CDR3 protein once. The sample shows 400,000 to 600,000 distinct CDR3 sequences, less than 25% of them seen only once. Sequencing was carried out using blood. These receptors all come from a man younger than 35 with Graves' hyperthyroidism.

This clonotype was seen repeatedly, ten times or more. The CDR3 loop reads CASSYSEGYEQYF. CDR3 nucleotides: TGTGCCAGCAGTTACTCCGAGGGTTACGAGCAGTACTTC. This chain uses TRBV6-5 with TRBJ2-7, with D possibly matching TRBD2 (5 bases). Germline lookup yields CDR1 MNHEY and CDR2 SVGAGI. Trimming shortened V by 0 bases and J by 4 bases, and 7 bases separated the two germline ends. The CDR3 loop spans 13 amino acids.

This clonotype showed up many times. The chain combines TRBV28 with TRBJ1-5; maybe TRBD1 (5 bases). Trimming pared 4 bases from V and 2 bases from J, leaving 9 bases between. This CDR3 is built from 14 residues. CDR1 is MDHEN, CDR2 SYDVKM, per germline. The CDR3 protein is CASSSFRGNQPQHF. CDR3 bases: TGTGCCAGCAGTTCCTTCAGGGGCAATCAGCCCCAGCATTTT.

Details on this clonotype: The conserved closing phenylalanine or tryptophan is absent in this CDR3, likely reflecting a read error. The chain is built from TRBV6-5 and TRBJ1-6; 7 bases line up with TRBD1. Trimming at V came to 2 bases and at J to 7 bases, leaving 8 bases not matched to a gene. From germline, CDR1 is MNHEY and CDR2 SVGAGI. This CDR3 is built from 16 residues. The CDR3 loop reads CASSYRNRGQNSPLHC. The DNA of the CDR3 is TGTGCCAGCAGTTACCGGAACAGGGGTCAGAATTCACCCCTCCACTGT.

The sample holds many counts of this clonotype. The chain carries TRBV15 and TRBJ1-5; D not certain. V lost 0 bases, J lost 1 base, and 4 bases lay in between. Germline loops: CDR1 LNHNV, CDR2 YYDKDF (reference sequence). This CDR3 is built from 14 residues. The CDR3 nucleotides are TGTGCCACCAGCAGAGAACTAAGCAATCAGCCCCAGCATTTT. The encoded protein is CATSRELSNQPQHF. Full variable domain (rest looked up from reference TRBV15 and TRBJ1-5): DAMVIQNPRYQVTQFGKPVTLSCSQTLNHNVMYWYQQKSSQAPKLLFHYYDKDFNNEADTPDNFQSRRPNTSFCFLDIRSPGLGDTAMYLCATSRELSNQPQHFGDGTRLSIL.

The J gene is TRBJ1-2, the V gene TRBV6-2 or TRBV6-3, with D possibly being TRBD1 (5 bases). The CDR3 length is 14 residues. The germline V and J ends were trimmed by 6 bases and 7 bases, with 18 bases remaining between them. The germline CDR1 and CDR2 sequences are MNHEY and SVGEGT. CDR3 loop: CASRSQGPAGGYTF. The CDR3 DNA is TGTGCCAGCAGATCTCAGGGTCCGGCAGGTGGCTACACCTTC.